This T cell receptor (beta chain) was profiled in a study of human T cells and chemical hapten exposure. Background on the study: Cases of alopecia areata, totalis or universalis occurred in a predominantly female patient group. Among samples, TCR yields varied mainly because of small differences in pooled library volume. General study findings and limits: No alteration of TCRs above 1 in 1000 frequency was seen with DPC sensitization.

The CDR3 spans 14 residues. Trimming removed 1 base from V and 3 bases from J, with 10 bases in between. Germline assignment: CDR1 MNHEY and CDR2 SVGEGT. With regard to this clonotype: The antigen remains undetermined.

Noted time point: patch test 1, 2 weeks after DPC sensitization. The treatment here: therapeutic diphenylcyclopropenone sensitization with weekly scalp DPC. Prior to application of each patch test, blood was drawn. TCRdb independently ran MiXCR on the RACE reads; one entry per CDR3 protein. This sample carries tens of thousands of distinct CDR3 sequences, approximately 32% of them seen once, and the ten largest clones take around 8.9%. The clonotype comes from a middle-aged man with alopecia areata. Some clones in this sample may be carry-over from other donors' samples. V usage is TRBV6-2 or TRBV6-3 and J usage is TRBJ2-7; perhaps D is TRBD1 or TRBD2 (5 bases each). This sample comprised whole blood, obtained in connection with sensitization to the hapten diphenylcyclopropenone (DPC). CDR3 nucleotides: TGTGCCAGCAGTTACTTGGGACCGAACTACGAGCAGTACTTC. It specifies CASSYLGPNYEQYF.